One sample yielded the 27 T cell receptor beta chains listed below, sequenced in a study of breast tumors, draining lymph nodes, adjacent tissues. TCRdb independently ran MiXCR on the multiplex PCR reads; one entry per CDR3 protein. Of about 180,000 distinct CDR3 sequences in the sample, around 33% were seen once. Breast cancer patients provided tissue from their axillary draining lymph nodes. Sequenced material: axillary lymph node tissue. The receptors shown here come from a female donor with breast cancer. Some clones in this sample may be carry-over from other donors' samples.

This clonotype was recorded many times. CDR3 in DNA: TGTGCCAGCAGTGAGGACAGGGCCACTAATGAAAAACTGTTTTTT. It is translated as CASSEDRATNEKLFF. This sequence joins TRBV6-5 and TRBJ1-4; 8 bases map to TRBD1. The CDR3 runs to 15 residues. CDR1 and CDR2 from the germline V gene are MNHEY and SVGAGI. V dropped 5 bases and J dropped 2; count of bases not matched to a gene: 4.

This clonotype was seen at least ten times. The chain uses TRBV19 and TRBJ2-5; D remains ambiguous. Per germline, CDR1 LNHDA and CDR2 SQIVND (reference sequence). CDR3 length: 13 residues. The V end was cut by 6 bases, the J end by 4 bases, with 12 bases between. CDR3: CASRASPGETQYF. The CDR3 nucleotides read TGTGCCAGTAGAGCGAGTCCGGGAGAGACCCAGTACTTC. The variable domain in full, completed from reference TRBV19 and TRBJ2-5, reads DGGITQSPKYLFRKEGQNVTLSCEQNLNHDAMYWYRQDPGQGLRLIYYSQIVNDFQKGDIAEGYSVSREKKESFPLTVTSAQKNPTAFYLCASRASPGETQYFGPGTRLLVL.

The gene calls are TRBV27 and TRBJ2-1; a weak D match, TRBD2 (6 bases). This CDR3 region has 12 residues. Trimming shortened V by 4 bases and J by 9 bases, and 10 bases separated the two germline ends. Germline CDR1 is MNHEY and CDR2 is SMNVEV (reference sequence). CDR3 in DNA: TGTGCCAGCAGTTCCGGACTACTTGAGCAGTTCTTC. Translation: CASSSGLLEQFF.

This clonotype showed up many times. CDR3 in DNA: TGTGCCAGCACCCCCTCGACACAGGGGGCGAACAATGAGCAGTTCTTC. Residues: CASTPSTQGANNEQFF. This chain joins TRBV6-1 and TRBJ2-1; 9 nucleotides match TRBD1. The CDR3 is made up of 16 amino acids. CDR1 MNHNS and CDR2 SASEGT come from the germline V gene. J gave up 5 bases and V 7 bases, and 12 bases lay outside the gene matches.

In its sample, this clonotype was seen many times. This chain uses TRBV10-2 with TRBJ1-5, with D perhaps matching TRBD1 (5 bases). V was clipped by 2 bases and J by 4 bases, with 9 bases between them. Germline V CDR1 and CDR2: WSHSY, SAAADI. The CDR3 spans 14 residues. The CDR3 DNA is TGCGCCAGCAGTGAGAGCGGGGGTAATCAGCCCCAGCATTTT. This sequence encodes CASSESGGNQPQHF.

The chain links TRBV12-3 or TRBV12-4 to TRBJ1-4, with D maybe TRBD1 (6 bases). The germline V and J ends were trimmed by 8 bases and 8 bases, with 12 bases remaining between them. There are 12 residues in the CDR3. The CDR3 bases are TGTGCCAGCTTGGGGGCGGGCGAAAAACTGTTTTTT. Protein product: CASLGAGEKLFF.

There are many counts of this clonotype. The gene calls are TRBV14 and TRBJ2-7, with a weak D call TRBD1 (6 bases). Germline V gene data show CDR1 as SGHDN and CDR2 as FVKESK. This CDR3 spans 14 amino acids. Trimming took 8 bases from V and 2 from J, leaving 16 bases between them. CDR3 sequence (DNA): TGTGCCAGCGGGGATAAACAGGGACCCTACGAGCAGTACTTC. Amino acid sequence: CASGDKQGPYEQYF.

This chain joins TRBV4-3 and TRBJ2-1; D not resolved. The CDR3 length is 13 residues. V gave up 3 bases and J gave up 12 bases, with 15 bases separating them. Germline V gene sequence: CDR1 LGHNA, CDR2 YSLEER. The CDR3 sequence is CASSQDLTDGQFF. The DNA of the CDR3 is TGCGCCAGCAGCCAGGATCTAACGGATGGGCAGTTCTTC.

Remarks on this clonotype: Being one base from a much bigger clone, this may be a read error. This chain joins TRBV27 and TRBJ2-1; TRBD1 aligns across 9 bases. Looked up from germline, CDR1 is MNHEY and CDR2 is SMNVEV (reference sequence). There are 15 residues in the CDR3. CDR3 sequence (DNA): TGTGCCAGCAGTTCGGGGACAGGGACCTACAATGAGCAGTCCTTC. Translated, it gives CASSSGTGTYNEQSF.

This chain joins TRBV9 and TRBJ1-4; D is undetermined. The germline V and J ends were trimmed by 4 bases and 5 bases, with 12 bases remaining between them. Germline CDR1 and CDR2: SGDLS and YYNGEE. The CDR3 runs 14 residues. The DNA of the CDR3 is TGTGCCAGCAGCCCTACAGCGGTGAATGAAAAACTGTTTTTT. This encodes CASSPTAVNEKLFF.

Turning to this clonotype: An end of the junction does not agree with germline; a read error may underlie this. The rearrangement joins TRBV5-1 to TRBJ2-7; D is possibly TRBD2 (5 bases). Per germline, CDR1 SGHRS and CDR2 YFSETQ. CDR3 length equals 12 residues. The CDR3 nucleotides read TGCGCCAGCAGCTTGGTCGGGAACGAGCACCACTTC. Its protein is CASSLVGNEHHF.

In its sample, this clonotype was seen a few times. The V and J genes are TRBV9 and TRBJ1-1; a possible D gene is TRBD1 (5 bases). The germline V gene has CDR1 SGDLS and CDR2 YYNGEE. The CDR3 is 15 amino acids. V lost 7 bases and J 3 bases, leaving 19 bases between the germline ends. As DNA, the CDR3 is TGTGCCAGCGGGGGGGGTTGGCGGGCCGACACTGAAGCTTTCTTT. This translates into CASGGGWRADTEAFF.

Only a few counts were recorded for this clonotype. An end of the junction does not agree with germline; a read error may underlie this. The rearrangement uses TRBV6-2 or TRBV6-3 and TRBJ1-2; possible D gene TRBD1, 5 bases. Per germline, CDR1 MNHEY and CDR2 SVGEGT. This CDR3 contains 14 residues. CDR3 sequence (DNA): TGTGCCAGCAGTCACTCGTCTGGGACGAGAGGCTACACCTTC. It yields the protein CASSHSSGTRGYTF.

This clonotype was seen at least ten times. The chain combines TRBV27 with TRBJ2-7; 10 bases fit TRBD2. The germline CDR1 and CDR2 sequences are MNHEY and SMNVEV (reference sequence). The CDR3 is 15 residues long. V shed 3 bases and J 6 bases; nucleotides not matched to a gene: 8. CDR3 bases: TGTGCCAGCAGTTTGGGTCTAGCGGGAGTGGGCGAGCAGTACTTC. As protein: CASSLGLAGVGEQYF.

This clonotype has a count of ten or more. This sequence joins TRBV14 and TRBJ1-2; D is undetermined. This CDR3 is 15 amino acids long. Between the trimmed V and J ends, which lost 2 bases and 7 bases, there was a span of 17 bases. The germline V gene encodes CDR1 SGHDN and CDR2 FVKESK. Here the CDR3 reads CASSQSGSGRPGYTF. The DNA for the CDR3 is TGTGCCAGCAGCCAAAGTGGATCCGGTCGGCCTGGCTACACCTTC.

V usage is TRBV6-5 and J usage is TRBJ2-7, with 7 nucleotides matching TRBD1. This CDR3 is 15 amino acids long. J was trimmed by 2 bases and V by 6 bases; bases with no gene match: 10. The germline V gene encodes CDR1 MNHEY and CDR2 SVGAGI. The CDR3 loop reads CASRRRQGPTYEQYF. Here the CDR3 DNA reads TGTGCCAGCAGACGACGACAGGGACCAACCTACGAGCAGTACTTC.

On this clonotype itself: With a much larger clone just one base away, this may be a read error. The V and J genes are TRBV7-3 and TRBJ2-5; D is perhaps TRBD1 or TRBD2 (6 bases each). Per germline, CDR1 SGHTA and CDR2 FQGTGA. The CDR3 covers 15 residues. In DNA, the CDR3 is TGTGCCAGCAGCTTAATAGGGGGGATCCATCGGCCCCAGCACTTC. It specifies CASSLIGGIHRPQHF.

This clonotype was counted ten times or more. This chain uses TRBV28 with TRBJ1-5; TRBD1 is a possible D gene (5 bases). Trimming removed 8 bases from V and 1 base from J, with 12 bases in between. Germline V gene data show CDR1 as MDHEN and CDR2 as SYDVKM. This CDR3 is built from 14 residues. Written as DNA, the CDR3 is TGTGCCAGCGTGCAGGGTGGGAGCAATCAGCCCCAGCATTTT. Protein: CASVQGGSNQPQHF.

This clonotype was observed a few times. The V and J genes are TRBV5-1 and TRBJ2-5, with a tentative D call TRBD1 (6 bases). The germline V gene has CDR1 SGHRS and CDR2 YFSETQ. The CDR3 has 15 residues. V was clipped by 0 bases and J by 5 bases, with 14 bases between them. CDR3 residues: CASSLAGGRHETQYF. CDR3 bases: TGCGCCAGCAGCTTGGCTGGGGGCCGGCACGAGACCCAGTACTTC.

The chain couples TRBV6-5 to TRBJ2-1, with D possibly matching TRBD2 (6 bases). CDR3 size: 12 residues. Trimming left V 2 bases short and J 10 bases short, with 9 bases between. The V gene's germline CDR1 is MNHEY and CDR2 SVGAGI. The DNA of the CDR3 is TGTGCCAGCAGTTACCGGAGGGGAGAGCAGTTCTTC. It is translated as CASSYRRGEQFF.

This clonotype has ten or more counts. This chain uses TRBV6-2 or TRBV6-3 with TRBJ1-5; D gene unclear. Germline CDR1 is MNHEY and CDR2 is SVGEGT. The CDR3 loop spans 17 amino acids. Trimming took 2 bases from V and 2 from J, leaving 16 bases between them. DNA of the CDR3: TGTGCCAGCAGTTACACTTCGGGTCGTAGTGGCAATCAGCCCCAGCATTTT. As protein: CASSYTSGRSGNQPQHF.

For this clonotype: Being one base from a much bigger clone, this may be a read error. The chain employs TRBV6-2 or TRBV6-3 and TRBJ1-4; D is undetermined. This CDR3 spans 13 amino acids. Germline loops: CDR1 MNHEY, CDR2 SVGEGT. The CDR3 loop reads CASSYSDWGKPFF. DNA of the CDR3: TGTGCCAGCAGTTACTCGGACTGGGGAAAACCGTTTTTT.

This sequence joins TRBV7-9 and TRBJ1-2; 8 bases are shared with TRBD1. V lost 7 bases to trimming and J lost 7 bases; unmatched junction nucleotides: 5. The CDR3 sequence is 12 residues long. Germline CDR1 and CDR2: SEHNR and FQNEAQ (reference sequence). In nucleotides, the CDR3 is TGTGCCAGCAACAGGGGGGCGAGTGGCTACACCTTC. Amino acid sequence: CASNRGASGYTF.

This clonotype was recorded many times. The rearrangement uses TRBV19 and TRBJ1-4, with a weak D call TRBD1 (5 bases). Per germline, CDR1 LNHDA and CDR2 SQIVND (reference sequence). The length of the CDR3 is 14 residues. V lost 3 bases to trimming and J lost 0 bases, with 5 bases between them. The CDR3 coding sequence is TGTGCCAGTAGTATGACAGCAACTAATGAAAAACTGTTTTTT. It translates to CASSMTATNEKLFF.

Ten or more counts support this clonotype. In nucleotides, the CDR3 is TGTGCCAGCAGCTTAGAAGGGGGGACTAGCTCCTACGAGCAGTACTTC. As protein: CASSLEGGTSSYEQYF. The chain links TRBV13 to TRBJ2-7; TRBD2 matches 8 bases. Germline CDR1 is PRHDT and CDR2 is FYEKMQ (reference sequence). Germline trimming cut 1 base from V and 0 bases from J; bases unmatched to any gene: 5. CDR3 length: 16 residues.

The J gene is TRBJ1-5, the V gene TRBV2; TRBD1 matches 7 bases. V was pared by 4 bases and J by 2 bases, with 8 bases of the junction left unmatched. This CDR3 spans 16 amino acids. Germline CDR1 and CDR2: SNHLY and FYNNEI. The CDR3 coding sequence is TGTGCCAGCAGTGCGGAGGGGGCGGAGGGCAATCAGCCCCAGCATTTT. Its protein is CASSAEGAEGNQPQHF.

On this clonotype: Here the CDR3 omits its conserved ending phenylalanine or tryptophan, so a read error is the likely source. It is unclear where the CDR3 begins or ends on the DNA, so no DNA is shown, and the CDR3 is as TCRdb lists it. This chain connects TRBV7-9 to TRBJ1-6; the listed D gene, TRBD1, was not tested against the DNA. Germline CDR1 SEHNR, CDR2 FQNEAQ (reference sequence). Inclusive of both ends, the CDR3 amounts to 8 amino acids. The CDR3 region is CASSLART.